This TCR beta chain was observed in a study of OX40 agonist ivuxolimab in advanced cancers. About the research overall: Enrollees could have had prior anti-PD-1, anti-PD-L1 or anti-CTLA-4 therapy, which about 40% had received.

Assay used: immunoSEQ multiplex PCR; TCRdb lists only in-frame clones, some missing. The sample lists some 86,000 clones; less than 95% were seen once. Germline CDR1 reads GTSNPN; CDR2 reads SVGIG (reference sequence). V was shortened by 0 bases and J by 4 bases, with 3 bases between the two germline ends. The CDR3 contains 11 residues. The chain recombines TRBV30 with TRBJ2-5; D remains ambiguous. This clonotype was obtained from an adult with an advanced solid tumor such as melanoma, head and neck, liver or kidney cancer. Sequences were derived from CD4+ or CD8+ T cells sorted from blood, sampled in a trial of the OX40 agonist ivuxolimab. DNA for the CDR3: TGTGCCTGGAGTGTATTAGAGACCCAGTACTTC. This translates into CAWSVLETQYF.